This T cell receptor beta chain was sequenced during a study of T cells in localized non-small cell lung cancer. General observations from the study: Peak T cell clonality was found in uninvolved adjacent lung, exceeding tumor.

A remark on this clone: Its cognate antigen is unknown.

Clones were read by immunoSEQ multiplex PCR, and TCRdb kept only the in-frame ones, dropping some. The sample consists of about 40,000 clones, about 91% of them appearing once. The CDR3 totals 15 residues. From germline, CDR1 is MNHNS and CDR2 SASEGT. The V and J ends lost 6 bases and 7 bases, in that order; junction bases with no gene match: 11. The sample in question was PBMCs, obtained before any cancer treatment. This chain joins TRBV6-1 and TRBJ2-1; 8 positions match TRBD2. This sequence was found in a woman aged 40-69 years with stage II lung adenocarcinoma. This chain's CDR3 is CASSLRGGHVNEQFF. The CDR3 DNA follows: TGTGCCAGCAGCCTCCGGGGGGGGCACGTTAATGAGCAGTTCTTC.